One and the same sample provided the 4 T cell receptor beta chains below, sequenced in a study of cytomegalovirus exposure and HLA in healthy donors. Amplification used 60 Vbeta primers and 13 Jbeta primers. Here immunoSEQ multiplex PCR was the method, and the copy in TCRdb shows in-frame clones only, minus some. The sample shows roughly 110,000 clones, less than 85% of them seen only once. Sequencing was carried out using PBMCs. The receptors come from a man in his late teens or twenties in good health and CMV-seronegative.

The J gene is TRBJ2-7, the V gene TRBV15; 9 nucleotides align to TRBD1. The V gene end was trimmed by 0 bases and the J gene end by 4 bases; junction bases not matched to a gene: 10. The germline CDR1 and CDR2 sequences are LNHNV and YYDKDF (reference sequence). The CDR3 length is 17 residues. Here the CDR3 DNA reads TGTGCCACCAGCAGAGATTCCCCGGGACAGGGATGGTACGAGCAGTACTTC. It yields the protein CATSRDSPGQGWYEQYF.

In its sample, this clone was seen a few times. This rearrangement joins TRBV6-4 to TRBJ2-1; 11 nucleotides agree with TRBD2. Trimming cost V 0 bases and J 6 bases; bases outside gene matches: 7. The CDR3 length is 17 residues. Germline lookup yields CDR1 MRHNA and CDR2 SNTAGT. CDR3 sequence (DNA): TGTGCCAGCAGTGACTCCCCAACTAGCGGGGGCCCCAATGAGCAGTTCTTC. It yields the protein CASSDSPTSGGPNEQFF.

The chain has TRBV5-6 and TRBJ1-2; no clear D. V was trimmed by 4 bases and J by 5 bases, leaving 9 bases between them. CDR3 size: 12 residues. CDR1 is SGHDT, CDR2 YYEEEE, per germline. The CDR3 spells CASSTIMYGYTF. CDR3 DNA sequence: TGTGCCAGCAGCACTATCATGTATGGCTACACCTTC.

The chain has TRBV13 and TRBJ2-4, with D possibly matching TRBD1 (6 bases). Germline values: CDR1 PRHDT, CDR2 FYEKMQ (reference sequence). CDR3 length equals 13 residues. Trimming removed 4 bases from V and 6 bases from J, with 10 bases in between. The CDR3 sequence is CASSSVTGNIQYF. CDR3 sequence (DNA): TGTGCCAGCAGCTCTGTGACAGGAAACATTCAGTACTTC. The whole variable domain, remainder taken from reference TRBV13 and TRBJ2-4, is AAGVIQSPRHLIKEKRETATLKCYPIPRHDTVYWYQQGPGQDPQFLISFYEKMQSDKGSIPDRFSAQQFSDYHSELNMSSLELGDSALYFCASSSVTGNIQYFGAGTRLSVL.